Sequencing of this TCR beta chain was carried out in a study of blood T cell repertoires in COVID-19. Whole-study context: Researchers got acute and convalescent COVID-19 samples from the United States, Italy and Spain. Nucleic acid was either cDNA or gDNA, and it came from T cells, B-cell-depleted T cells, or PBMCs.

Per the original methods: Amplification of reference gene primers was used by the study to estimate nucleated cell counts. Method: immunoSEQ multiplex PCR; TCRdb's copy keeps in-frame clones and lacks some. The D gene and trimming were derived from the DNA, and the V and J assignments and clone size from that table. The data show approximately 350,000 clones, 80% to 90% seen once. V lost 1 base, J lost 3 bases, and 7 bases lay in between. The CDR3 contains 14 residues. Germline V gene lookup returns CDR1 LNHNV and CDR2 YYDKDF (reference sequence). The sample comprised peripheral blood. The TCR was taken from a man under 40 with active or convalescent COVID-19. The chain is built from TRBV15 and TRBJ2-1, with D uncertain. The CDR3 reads CATSRVGRYNEQFF. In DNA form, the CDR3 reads TGTGCCACCAGCAGAGTGGGCCGCTACAATGAGCAGTTCTTC.